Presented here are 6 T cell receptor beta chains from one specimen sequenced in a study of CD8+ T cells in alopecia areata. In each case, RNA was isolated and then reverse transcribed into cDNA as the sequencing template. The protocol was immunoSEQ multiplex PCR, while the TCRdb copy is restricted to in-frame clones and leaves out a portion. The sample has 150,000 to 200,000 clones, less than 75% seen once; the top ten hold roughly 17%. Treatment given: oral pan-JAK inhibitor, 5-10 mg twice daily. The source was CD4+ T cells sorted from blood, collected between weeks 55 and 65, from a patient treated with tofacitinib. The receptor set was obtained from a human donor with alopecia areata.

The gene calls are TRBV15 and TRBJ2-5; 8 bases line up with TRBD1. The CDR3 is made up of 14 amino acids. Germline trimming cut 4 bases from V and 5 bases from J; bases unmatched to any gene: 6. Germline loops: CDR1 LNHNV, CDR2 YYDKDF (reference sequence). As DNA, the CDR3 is TGTGCCACCAGCAAGGACAGGGCCGTCGAGACCCAGTACTTC. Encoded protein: CATSKDRAVETQYF.

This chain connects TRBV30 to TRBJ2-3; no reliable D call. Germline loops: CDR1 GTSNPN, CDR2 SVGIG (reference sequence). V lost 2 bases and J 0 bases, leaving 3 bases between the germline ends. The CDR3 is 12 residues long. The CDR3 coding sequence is TGTGCCTGGAGTATCAGCACAGATACGCAGTATTTT. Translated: CAWSISTDTQYF.

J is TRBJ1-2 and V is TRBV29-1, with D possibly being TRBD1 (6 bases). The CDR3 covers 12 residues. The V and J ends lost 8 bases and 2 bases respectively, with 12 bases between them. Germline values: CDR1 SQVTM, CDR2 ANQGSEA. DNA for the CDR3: TGCAGCTATCAGACAGGCAACTATGGCTACACCTTC. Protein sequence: CSYQTGNYGYTF.

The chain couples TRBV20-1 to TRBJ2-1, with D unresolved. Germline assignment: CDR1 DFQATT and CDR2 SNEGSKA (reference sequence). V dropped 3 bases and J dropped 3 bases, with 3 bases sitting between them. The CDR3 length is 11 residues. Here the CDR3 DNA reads TGCAGTGCTAGCGGCTACAATGAGCAGTTCTTC. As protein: CSASGYNEQFF.

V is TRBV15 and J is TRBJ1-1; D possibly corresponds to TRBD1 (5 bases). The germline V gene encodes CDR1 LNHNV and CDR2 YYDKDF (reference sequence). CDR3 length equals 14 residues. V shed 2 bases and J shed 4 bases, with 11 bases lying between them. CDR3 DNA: TGTGCCACCAGCAGACAGGGTTTGGGCACTGAAGCTTTCTTT. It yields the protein CATSRQGLGTEAFF.

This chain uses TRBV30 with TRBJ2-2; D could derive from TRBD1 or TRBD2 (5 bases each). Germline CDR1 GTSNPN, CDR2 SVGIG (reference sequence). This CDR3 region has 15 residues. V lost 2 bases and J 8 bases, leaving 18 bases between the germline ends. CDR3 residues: CAWSLGVLPAGELFF. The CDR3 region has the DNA TGTGCCTGGAGTTTGGGGGTCCTCCCGGCGGGGGAGCTGTTTTTT.